This TCR beta chain was profiled in a study of breast tumors, draining lymph nodes, adjacent tissues. Notes on the study in general: The lymph node origin of tumor T cells was framed as consistent with a hypothesis, not demonstrated. Findings are consistent with lymph node origin and intratumoral expansion of most tumor T cells. Luminal-like breast cancer showed significantly higher tumor–nontumor repertoire similarity than basal-like. Tumor repertoires ranked between lymph nodes and nontumor tissue in diversity, with V and J gene preferences.

TCRdb independently ran MiXCR on the multiplex PCR reads; one entry per CDR3 protein. This table has more than 85,000 distinct CDR3 sequences, around 21% appearing once. Concerning this clonotype: Its specificity is unknown.

Samples came from axillary lymph nodes draining the breast cancer. This sequence originates from a female donor with breast cancer. Some clones in this sample may be carry-over from other donors' samples. The sequencing sample was made of axillary lymph node tissue.

In nucleotides, the CDR3 is TGTGCCAGCACGCCTCTAGGGGGAAGCACCTACGAGCAGTACTTC. It encodes CASTPLGGSTYEQYF. The V and J genes are TRBV28 and TRBJ2-7; tentative D call: TRBD1 (6 bases). There are 15 residues in the CDR3. V lost 7 bases to trimming and J lost 2 bases, with 18 bases between them. Germline lookup yields CDR1 MDHEN and CDR2 SYDVKM. The variable domain in full, completed from reference TRBV28 and TRBJ2-7, reads DVKVTQSSRYLVKRTGEKVFLECVQDMDHENMFWYRQDPGLGLRLIYFSYDVKMKEKGDIPEGYSVSREKKERFSLILESASTNQTSMYLCASTPLGGSTYEQYFGPGTRLTVT.